This T cell receptor beta chain was recorded in a study of CD4 and CD8 cells across lung adenocarcinoma regions. The patients had localized lung adenocarcinoma, a non-small cell subtype. This CDR3 is built from 12 residues. The germline CDR1 and CDR2 sequences are MGHDK and SYGVNS. V lost 11 bases, J lost 0 bases, and 8 bases lay in between. MiXCR was run by TCRdb on the PCR reads, yielding one entry per CDR3 protein. The repertoire holds about 9,000 distinct CDR3 sequences, with roughly 45% as singletons. This clonotype was sampled from a female donor with lung adenocarcinoma. The CD4 and CD8 labels of this study may be unreliable. Sequenced: CD4+ T cells from the margin of a lung tumor. The rearrangement joins TRBV25-1 to TRBJ2-1; no clear D gene. CDR3 sequence (DNA): TGTGCCTCTAGGAGCTCCTACAATGAGCAGTTCTTC. It codes for CASRSSYNEQFF.